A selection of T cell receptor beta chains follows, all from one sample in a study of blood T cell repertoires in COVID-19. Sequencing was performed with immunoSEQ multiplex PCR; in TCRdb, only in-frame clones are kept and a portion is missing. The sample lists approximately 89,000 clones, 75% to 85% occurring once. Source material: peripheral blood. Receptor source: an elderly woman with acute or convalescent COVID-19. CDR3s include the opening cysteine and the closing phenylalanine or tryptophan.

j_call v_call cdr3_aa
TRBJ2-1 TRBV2 CASSRDRGGNEQFF
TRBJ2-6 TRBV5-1 CASTTNSGANVLTF
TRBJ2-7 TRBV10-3 CAISDRPGTGDEQYF
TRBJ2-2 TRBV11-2 CASSLSINGGTGELFF
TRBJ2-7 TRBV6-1 CASSESPRFYEQYF
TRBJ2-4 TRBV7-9 CASSLQGLAKNIQYF
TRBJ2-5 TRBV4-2 CASSTGLGETQYF
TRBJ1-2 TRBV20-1 CSASLGTGFSRNGYTF
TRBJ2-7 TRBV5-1 CASSPRTGGAYEQYF
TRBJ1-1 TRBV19 CASSIGYPGEFFF
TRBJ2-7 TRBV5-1 CASSEQGAYEQYF
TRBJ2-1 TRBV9 CASSARQGNEQFF
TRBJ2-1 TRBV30 CAWSGGRANEQFF
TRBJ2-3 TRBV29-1 CSVEGPSAVSTDTQYF
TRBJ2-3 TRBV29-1 CSVVVGAADTQYF
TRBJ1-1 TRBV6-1 CASSEVGEAFF
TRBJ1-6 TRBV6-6 CASSLGTGHSPLHF
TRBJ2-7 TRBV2 CASSQGAVEQYF
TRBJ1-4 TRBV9 CASSVRGFDEKLFF
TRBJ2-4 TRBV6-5 CASRYGQGAGNIQYF
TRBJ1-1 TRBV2 CASNQGLNTEAFF
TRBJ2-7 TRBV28 CASSSYNWDRGVHEQYF
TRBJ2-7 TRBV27 CASSFGEGYEQYF
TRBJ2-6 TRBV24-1 CATSAGGSGANVLTF
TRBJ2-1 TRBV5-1 CASSDGGKTYNEQFF
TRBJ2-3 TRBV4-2 CASGFVAGEIDTQYF
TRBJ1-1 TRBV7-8 CASSRGTRGANTEAFF
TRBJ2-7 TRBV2 CASSEGGTGDYEQYF
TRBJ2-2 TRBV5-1 CASSQLPGDTGELFF
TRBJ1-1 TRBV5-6 CASNTDTTEAFF
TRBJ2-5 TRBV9 CASSVDSGSVETQYF
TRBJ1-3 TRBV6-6 CASSTGGNTIYF
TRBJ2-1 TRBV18 CASSPKTPGQTYNEQFF
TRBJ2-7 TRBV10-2 CASMLAGGIRPYEQYF
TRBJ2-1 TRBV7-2 CASSKNGGLANNEQFF
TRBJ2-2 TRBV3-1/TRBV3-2 CASSQTPGQGALKINTGELFF
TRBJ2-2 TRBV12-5 CASGLDSSGELFF
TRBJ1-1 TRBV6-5 CASARAGGGGTEAFF
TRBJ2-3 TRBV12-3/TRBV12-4 CASSLKREKQYF
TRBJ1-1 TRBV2 CASSEYRGFEAFF